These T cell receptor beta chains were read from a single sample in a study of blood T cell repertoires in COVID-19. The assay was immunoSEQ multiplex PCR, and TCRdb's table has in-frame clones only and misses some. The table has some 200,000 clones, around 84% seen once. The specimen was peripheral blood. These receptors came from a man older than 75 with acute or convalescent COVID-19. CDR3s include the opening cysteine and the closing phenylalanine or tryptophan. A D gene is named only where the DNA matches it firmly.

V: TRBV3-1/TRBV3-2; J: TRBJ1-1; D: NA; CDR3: CASSQDNKNTEAFF
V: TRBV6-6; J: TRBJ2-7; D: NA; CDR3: CASSYSETRVEQYF
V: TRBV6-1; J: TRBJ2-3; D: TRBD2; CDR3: CASSEVRTSGSWNTQYF
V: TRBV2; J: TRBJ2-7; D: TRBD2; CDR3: CASSESGGTYYEQYF
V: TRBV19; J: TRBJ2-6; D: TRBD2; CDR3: CASRLGGGSGANVLTF
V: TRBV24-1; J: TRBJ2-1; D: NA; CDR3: CATSDATSAREQFF
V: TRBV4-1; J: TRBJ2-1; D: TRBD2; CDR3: CASSPGLESSYNEQFF
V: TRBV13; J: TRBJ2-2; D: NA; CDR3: CASRAGEYANTGELFF
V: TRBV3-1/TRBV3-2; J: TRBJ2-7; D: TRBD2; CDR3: CASSQALTSGYEQYF
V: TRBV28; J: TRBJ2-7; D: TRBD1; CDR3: CASSLGQGFHEQYF
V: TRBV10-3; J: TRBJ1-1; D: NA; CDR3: CAISGAAGVGTEAFF
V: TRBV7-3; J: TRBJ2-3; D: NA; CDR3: CASRLRREGTDTQYF
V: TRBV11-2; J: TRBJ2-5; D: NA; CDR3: CASSFSGHRETQYF
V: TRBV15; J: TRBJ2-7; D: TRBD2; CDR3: CATETSGRGYEQYF
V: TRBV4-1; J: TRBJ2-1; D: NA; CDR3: CASSQGDTRNWQFF
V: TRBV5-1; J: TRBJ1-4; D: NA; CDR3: CASSGSGVVNEKLFF
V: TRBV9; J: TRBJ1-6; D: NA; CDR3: CASSVQNSPLHF
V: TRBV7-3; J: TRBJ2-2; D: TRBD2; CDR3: CASSPGLGLAGVINTGELFF
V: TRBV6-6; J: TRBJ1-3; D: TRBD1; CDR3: CASSPSETGGSGNTIYF
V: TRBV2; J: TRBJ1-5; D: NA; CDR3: CASASDSLNQPQHF
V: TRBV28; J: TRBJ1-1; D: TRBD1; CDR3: CASSPTGTGRTEAFF
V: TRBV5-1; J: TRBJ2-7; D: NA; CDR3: CASRKDRGRDYEQYF
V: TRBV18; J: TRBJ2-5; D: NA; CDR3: CASSPYRIGRSETQYF
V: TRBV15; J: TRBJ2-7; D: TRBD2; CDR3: CATSRDLAGVSWDYEQYF
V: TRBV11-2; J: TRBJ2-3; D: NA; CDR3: CASSLMAGGNTDTQYF
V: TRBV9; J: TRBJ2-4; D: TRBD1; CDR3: CASSVTAGTGSKNIQYF
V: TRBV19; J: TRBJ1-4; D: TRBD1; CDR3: CASSLGQGWTNEKLFF
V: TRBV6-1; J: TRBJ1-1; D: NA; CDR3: CASSEALLSGRGTEAFF
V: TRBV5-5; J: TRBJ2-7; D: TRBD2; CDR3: CASRHAAGGWDEQYF
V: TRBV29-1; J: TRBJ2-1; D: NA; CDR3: CSVVGLAEQFF
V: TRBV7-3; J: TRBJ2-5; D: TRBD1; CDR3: CASSRDRGETQYF
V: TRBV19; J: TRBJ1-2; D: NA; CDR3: CASATDSRGAYGYTF
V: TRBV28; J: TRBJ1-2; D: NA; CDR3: CASSILTGQRSSGYTF
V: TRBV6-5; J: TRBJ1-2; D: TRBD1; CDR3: CASSRPGQGNYGYTF
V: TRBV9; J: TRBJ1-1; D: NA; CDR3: CASSVATSGLGEAFF
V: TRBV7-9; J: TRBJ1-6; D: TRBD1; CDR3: CASSWDRGPLHF
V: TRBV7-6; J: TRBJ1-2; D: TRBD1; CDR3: CASSARLTGGNLDGYTF
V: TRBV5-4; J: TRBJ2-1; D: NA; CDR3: CASSLGGSSYNEQFF